The clone carrying this T cell receptor (beta chain) turned up a few times. Antigen unknown. What went into each PCR as a spike was synthetic TCR analog templates. This table comes from immunoSEQ multiplex PCR, and its TCRdb copy is limited to in-frame clones, with some not included. The sample includes 45,000 to 50,000 clones, 80% to 85% of them seen just once. This sample stems from a study of PD-L1 blockade in urothelial cancer. The wider study: Blood samples contained a median about 130,000 T cells. Findings and caveats of the study: Prediction of better survival came from below-median pretreatment blood TCR clonality.

Described time point: pretreatment peripheral blood. The specimen comprised PBMCs, sampled around atezolizumab (anti-PD-L1) treatment. The source is a man aged 50-59 years with urothelial cancer.

CDR3 DNA: TGCGCCAGCAGCTCGGAGGGGCGCGATGGCTACACCTTC. Its protein is CASSSEGRDGYTF. This rearrangement joins TRBV5-1 to TRBJ1-2; tentatively, D is TRBD1 (5 bases). Between the trimmed V and J ends, which lost 3 bases and 6 bases, there was a span of 12 bases. Germline assignment: CDR1 SGHRS and CDR2 YFSETQ. There are 13 residues in the CDR3.